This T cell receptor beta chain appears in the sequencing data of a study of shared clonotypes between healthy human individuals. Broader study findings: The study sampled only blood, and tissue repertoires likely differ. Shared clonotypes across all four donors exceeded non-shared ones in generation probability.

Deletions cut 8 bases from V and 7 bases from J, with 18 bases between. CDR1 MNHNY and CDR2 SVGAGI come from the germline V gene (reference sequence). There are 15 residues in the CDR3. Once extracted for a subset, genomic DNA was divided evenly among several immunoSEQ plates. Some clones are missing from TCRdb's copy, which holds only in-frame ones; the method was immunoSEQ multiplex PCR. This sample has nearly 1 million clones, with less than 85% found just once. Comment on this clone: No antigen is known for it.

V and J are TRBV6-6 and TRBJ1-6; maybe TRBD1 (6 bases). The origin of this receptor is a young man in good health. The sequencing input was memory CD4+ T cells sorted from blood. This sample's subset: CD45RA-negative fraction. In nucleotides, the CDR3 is TGTGCCAGCTTAACGGGCCACAGGGAGAATTCACCCCTCCACTTT. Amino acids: CASLTGHRENSPLHF.